This T cell receptor (beta chain) is drawn from a study of CD8 T cells in ankylosing spondylitis. Overall study findings and caveats: There was a TCR beta motif, made of roughly eight highly homologous variants, that appeared characteristic of ankylosing spondylitis blood. Reportedly, matched ankylosing spondylitis synovial fluid was significantly enriched for disease-linked clones. With a CD8+ phenotype, disease-linked clones were relatively rare in peripheral blood.

CDR1 is MNHNS, CDR2 SASEGT, per germline. V gave up 5 bases and J gave up 5 bases, with 18 bases separating them. The CDR3 runs to 16 residues. The table lists this clonotype with a few counts. What it recognizes is unknown. A quantitative 5'-RACE method, one with molecular barcodes, was used to make TCR beta libraries. TCRdb re-derived calls from the 5' RACE reads in MiXCR, one entry per CDR3 protein. The table shows roughly 300,000 distinct CDR3 sequences, with 7% to 9% occurring only once. Source material: blood, either unsorted or a sorted T cell fraction (not recorded which). This receptor was taken from a male donor with ankylosing spondylitis. V is TRBV6-1 and J is TRBJ2-2, with a possible D match to TRBD1 (6 bases). Written as DNA, the CDR3 is TGTGCCAGCAGTCGGACAGCCCGAACATTGACCGGGGAGCTGTTTTTT. It yields the protein CASSRTARTLTGELFF.